This T cell receptor (beta chain) was recorded in a study of T cells expressing NK-cell markers. Whole-study results and caveats: A range of roughly 1.0-8% of CD8+ T cells consisted of dominant NKG2C+ clonotypes in six donors.

This CDR3 spans 12 amino acids. CDR1 and CDR2 from the germline V gene are SGHRS and YFSETQ. About this clonotype: Its antigen remains unknown.

With UMIs, 5'RACE template switching was used to make TCR beta cDNA. TCRdb reanalyzed the 5' RACE reads and collapses them to one entry per CDR3 protein, without DNA. This repertoire comprises approximately 460,000 distinct CDR3 sequences; its ten largest clones make up about 7.3%. The chain carries TRBV5-1 and TRBJ2-1. The TCR sequence derives from a woman aged 18-69 years in good health. The sequencing sample was made of blood T cells: a sorted CD56 or NKG2C T cell subset, CD4+ or CD8+ T cells, or bulk PBMC T cells (not recorded which). CDR3 loop: CASSLVLNEQFF.